This is a list of T cell receptor beta chains from one sample in a study of T cells in Graves' hyperthyroidism and ophthalmopathy. A single record per CDR3 protein comes from TCRdb applying MiXCR to the multiplex PCR reads. The sample holds 400,000 to 550,000 distinct CDR3 sequences; approximately 24% are singletons and the top ten take around 10%. Source material: blood. These receptors were collected from a woman aged 25 to 39 with Graves' ophthalmopathy. The CDR3 runs from the conserved cysteine through the conserved F or W. D genes are given only for firm matches. Expanded clones are given a class, and other clones once, few, many or no size at all.

j_gene | abundance | v_gene | d_gene | CDR3nt | CDR3aa
TRBJ2-5 | many | TRBV6-5 | TRBD1 | TGTGCCAGCGAGACAGGGAACCAAGAGACCCAGTACTTC | CASETGNQETQYF
TRBJ1-1 | . | TRBV2 | . | TGTGCCAGCAGTCAGGGGAGTTTAGCTTTCTTT | CASSQGSLAFF
TRBJ2-4 | . | TRBV4-1 | . | TGCGCCAGCAGCCAAACAGGGCTAGCCAAAAACATTCAGTACTTC | CASSQTGLAKNIQYF
TRBJ1-2 | many | TRBV11-2 | . | TGTGCCAGCAGCTTAGTCGGGGAGGAGTATGGCTACACCTTC | CASSLVGEEYGYTF
TRBJ2-7 | many | TRBV20-1 | . | TGCAGTGCCCCCGGACCCTCCTACGAGCAGTACTTC | CSAPGPSYEQYF
TRBJ1-5 | . | TRBV6-1 | . | TGTGCCAGCAGTGATTGGGCTTACAATCAGCCCCAGCATTTT | CASSDWAYNQPQHF
TRBJ2-7 | many | TRBV30 | TRBD1 | TGTGCCTGGAGTTCCAGACGGGACAGGGGCAAGTACGAGCAGTACTTC | CAWSSRRDRGKYEQYF
TRBJ1-5 | many | TRBV12-3/TRBV12-4 | . | TGTGCCAGCAGAAAGGACGGGAATCAGCCCCAGCATTTT | CASRKDGNQPQHF
TRBJ1-2 | few | TRBV25-1 | TRBD1 | TGTGCCAGCAGTGAATGGGGGGACAGCTATGGCTACACCTTC | CASSEWGDSYGYTF
TRBJ1-2 | . | TRBV4-1 | . | TGCGCCAGCAGCCAAGATCCAGACTCGCTTGGCTACACCTTC | CASSQDPDSLGYTF
TRBJ1-5 | many | TRBV19 | . | TGTGCCAGTAGTATTTGGGAAGACAATCAGCCCCAGCATTTT | CASSIWEDNQPQHF
TRBJ2-2 | many | TRBV11-2 | . | TGTGCCAGCAGCTTAGAGTCGGGGAACACCGGGGAGCTGTTTTTT | CASSLESGNTGELFF
TRBJ1-5 | few | TRBV11-1 | . | TGTGCCAGCAGCCCCCCAGATGGCAGTCCCCACCAGCCCCAGCATTTT | CASSPPDGSPHQPQHF
TRBJ1-1 | many | TRBV27 | . | TGTGCCAGCAGTTACCCCGGGGGCACTGAAGCTTTCTTT | CASSYPGGTEAFF
TRBJ1-6 | many | TRBV6-1 | TRBD1 | TGTGCCAGCAGTGAACCCGGGACAGGGACACCCCTCCACTTT | CASSEPGTGTPLHF
TRBJ2-7 | few | TRBV7-3 | . | TGTGCCAGCAGCTCCGGGACGGTTGGCGAGCAGTACTTC | CASSSGTVGEQYF
TRBJ2-7 | few | TRBV11-2 | . | TGTGCCAGCAGCTTACAAGGCGGGCGAAGCTCCTACGAGCAGTACTTC | CASSLQGGRSSYEQYF
TRBJ1-1 | many | TRBV6-4 | . | TGTGCCAGCAGTGCAGACCCTCAGGGGAACACTGAAGCTTTCTTT | CASSADPQGNTEAFF
TRBJ1-1 | . | TRBV10-3 | . | TGTGCCATCACCGGCAGCCAGAACACTGAAGCTTTCTTT | CAITGSQNTEAFF
TRBJ2-7 | many | TRBV6-2/TRBV6-3 | TRBD2 | TGTGCCAGCAGTTACGCTGCGGGGGAACCCTACGAGCAGTACTTC | CASSYAAGEPYEQYF
TRBJ2-5 | many | TRBV12-3/TRBV12-4 | TRBD2 | TGTGCCAGCAGTTTAGATTCGCGGGGGGGCACGGAGACCCAGTACTTC | CASSLDSRGGTETQYF
TRBJ2-2 | . | TRBV24-1 | TRBD2 | TGTGCCACCAGTGATTCGACCGGACTAGCGGGAGGGAAGGTCGGGGAGCTGTTTTTT | CATSDSTGLAGGKVGELFF
TRBJ1-1 | . | TRBV30 | TRBD1 | TGTGCCCGGCACAGGGGGCTAGGCACTGAAGCTTTCTTT | CARHRGLGTEAFF
TRBJ2-7 | few | TRBV6-1 | . | TGTGCCAGCAGTACCGGATCTGGCACCTACGAGCAGTACTTC | CASSTGSGTYEQYF
TRBJ2-7 | . | TRBV6-4 | TRBD2 | TGTGCCAGCAGTGCATGGACTAGCGGGGGCTCCCACTTCCTCTACGAGCAGTACTTC | CASSAWTSGGSHFLYEQYF
TRBJ2-5 | many | TRBV12-3/TRBV12-4 | . | TGTGCCAGCAGCCAGGACGGAAACCAAGAGACCCAGTACTTC | CASSQDGNQETQYF
TRBJ2-2 | . | TRBV19 | . | TGTGCCAGTAGTATAAGGGGGAACACCGGGGAGCTGTTTTTT | CASSIRGNTGELFF
TRBJ2-7 | many | TRBV6-5 | . | TGTGCCAGCAGTTATGGCCCCCCAGGGCCCTCCTACGAGCAGTACTTC | CASSYGPPGPSYEQYF
TRBJ1-5 | few | TRBV6-1 | TRBD1 | TGTGCCAGCGGGGGACAGGGTACGAATCAGCCCCAGCATTTT | CASGGQGTNQPQHF
TRBJ1-1 | few | TRBV12-3/TRBV12-4 | . | TGTGCCAGCAGTTTAAATTGGGGGACTGAAGCTTTCTTT | CASSLNWGTEAFF
TRBJ1-2 | . | TRBV2 | TRBD1 | TGTGCCAGCAATAGACAGGGATTTGACGGCTACACCTTC | CASNRQGFDGYTF
TRBJ1-1 | few | TRBV28 | . | TGTGCCAGCGCCCTTCAGATGAACACTGAAGCTTTCTTT | CASALQMNTEAFF
TRBJ1-1 | many | TRBV28 | . | TGTGCCAGCAGTGCTATCCGGGATATCTACACTGAAGCTTTCTTT | CASSAIRDIYTEAFF
TRBJ1-1 | few | TRBV11-2 | . | TGTGCCAGCAGTAGAACCATGAACACTGAAGCTTTCTTT | CASSRTMNTEAFF
TRBJ2-7 | . | TRBV12-3/TRBV12-4 | . | TGTGCCAGCAGACCGACGGACCCGCGTCGGGGCTGGCAGTACTTC | CASRPTDPRRGWQYF
TRBJ2-7 | many | TRBV6-1 | . | TGTGCCAGCAGACCCCTCTCGCTATCCTACGAGCAGTACTTC | CASRPLSLSYEQYF
TRBJ2-2 | many | TRBV28 | . | TGTGCCAGCAGTAGCGAGACACCCACGAACACCGGGGAGCTGTTTTTT | CASSSETPTNTGELFF
TRBJ1-6 | many | TRBV6-5 | . | TGTGCCAGCGCCTTGGGGCCAAGCTCCTATAATTCACCCCTCCACTTT | CASALGPSSYNSPLHF
TRBJ1-2 | . | TRBV12-3/TRBV12-4 | TRBD1 | TGTGCCAGCAGCTTGAATACAGGGGACGGCTACACCTTC | CASSLNTGDGYTF
TRBJ2-5 | many | TRBV5-4 | . | TGTGCCAGCAATCAGGACGAGGGGTCAGAGACCCAGTACTTC | CASNQDEGSETQYF
TRBJ2-7 | many | TRBV7-9 | . | TGTGCCAGCAGCGGAAGGACATCCCTTGCCTACGAGCAGTACTTC | CASSGRTSLAYEQYF
TRBJ2-7 | few | TRBV6-1 | . | TGTGCCAGCAGTGCCCCTGGAGAGGGCCGTTTGCGGTCCGAGCAGTACTTC | CASSAPGEGRLRSEQYF
TRBJ1-2 | . | TRBV6-5 | . | TGTGCCAGCAGTTATTCTACAGGGCTAAACTATGGCTACACCTTC | CASSYSTGLNYGYTF
TRBJ1-2 | many | TRBV19 | . | TGTGCCAGTAGTGTAGGAAACTATGGCTACACCTTC | CASSVGNYGYTF
TRBJ1-2 | few | TRBV28 | . | TGTGCCAGCAGTTTACGCGTTTTCTATGGCTACACCTTC | CASSLRVFYGYTF
TRBJ1-2 | . | TRBV7-9 | . | TGTGCCAGCAGTACTCCCGGTGGTTCCAACTATGGCTACACCTTC | CASSTPGGSNYGYTF
TRBJ1-1 | many | TRBV6-5 | . | TGTGCCAGCAGTTACTCAGATACGTGGCACGACACTGAAGCTTTCTTT | CASSYSDTWHDTEAFF
TRBJ2-2 | . | TRBV5-1 | . | TGCGCCAGCAGCTTGGGGGAGAAGACGAACACCGGGGAGCTGTTTTTT | CASSLGEKTNTGELFF
TRBJ2-5 | few | TRBV20-1 | . | TGCAGTGCGTACCAAGAGACCCAGTACTTC | CSAYQETQYF
TRBJ2-6 | . | TRBV7-6 | TRBD2 | TGTGCCAGCAGCCGTAGCGGGACAGGGGCCAACGTCCTGACTTTC | CASSRSGTGANVLTF
TRBJ1-1 | many | TRBV4-1 | . | TGCGCCAGCAGCCAAGTACGGGGGTGGACTGAAGCTTTCTTT | CASSQVRGWTEAFF
TRBJ1-2 | many | TRBV27 | TRBD1 | TGTGCCAGCAGTACCCAGGGGGCACGTTTTGGCTACACCTTC | CASSTQGARFGYTF
TRBJ2-5 | many | TRBV19 | TRBD2 | TGTGCCAGTAGTCAAACTAGCGGGGGTGGTACCCAGTACTTC | CASSQTSGGGTQYF
TRBJ1-1 | many | TRBV6-5 | TRBD1 | TGTGCCAGCAGTTACTATTTCAGGGGGCGCGGGACTGAAGCTTTCTTT | CASSYYFRGRGTEAFF
TRBJ1-1 | . | TRBV6-2/TRBV6-3 | . | TGTGCCAGCAGTTACTCGCGAGTGGAAGCTTTCTTT | CASSYSRVEAFF
TRBJ1-5 | many | TRBV29-1 | TRBD1 | TGCAGCGTTGTTAACTTGGACAGGATGAGCAATCAGCCCCAGCATTTT | CSVVNLDRMSNQPQHF
TRBJ2-7 | . | TRBV20-1 | . | TGCAGTGCTAGAGATATGAGGGGCGCTCGAAGCGAGCAGTACTTC | CSARDMRGARSEQYF
TRBJ2-4 | few | TRBV20-1 | TRBD1 | TGCAGTCGGGACAGGGAAAACATTCAGTACTTC | CSRDRENIQYF
TRBJ2-5 | many | TRBV20-1 | TRBD1 | TGCAGTGCTAGTGGAAGGCAGGGGGCATTTCGGGAGACCCAGTACTTC | CSASGRQGAFRETQYF